The 25 T cell receptor beta chains reported below all come from one sample, sequenced in a study of lymphopenia after photon versus proton radiotherapy (dated 2019 in TCRdb). The receptor library was made with the immunoSEQ multiplex PCR assay. The immuneACCESS repertoire file appears here via TCRdb, limited to in-frame rearrangements. These files lack a portion of the clones; in checked studies, under half of the deficit traces to unresolved V genes, and the cause of the others is not known. Across this sample there are some 170,000 clones, with about 88% seen only once. Around 4.7% of the sample lies in the top ten. The specimen was peripheral blood, collected from a patient treated with photon-based radiotherapy. The receptors here all came from a man over 45 with gastric cancer.

V gene TRBV7-8 combines with J gene TRBJ2-3; tentatively, D is TRBD1 (5 bases). Per the germline V gene, CDR1 is SGHVS and CDR2 is FQNEAQ. This CDR3 comprises 15 residues. Trimming removed 1 base at V and 6 bases at J, with 14 bases between. The CDR3 protein is CASSLGAGPPDTQYF. For the CDR3, the DNA is TGTGCCAGCAGCTTAGGAGCAGGGCCCCCGGATACGCAGTATTTT.

This chain connects TRBV7-3 to TRBJ2-1; a weak D match, TRBD2 (6 bases). Germline V gene data show CDR1 as SGHTA and CDR2 as FQGTGA. With 4 bases removed from V and 6 bases from J, the gap between germline ends came to 16 bases. The length of the CDR3 is 15 residues. CDR3 in amino acids: CASSSRRDGSNEQFF. Written as DNA, the CDR3 is TGTGCCAGCAGCTCCCGGCGGGACGGTTCCAATGAGCAGTTCTTC.

CDR3 residues: CASSKTSGIRFTGELFF. The CDR3, as DNA: TGTGCCAGCAGCAAGACTAGCGGGATAAGGTTCACCGGGGAGCTGTTTTTT. The chain links TRBV11-2 to TRBJ2-2; TRBD2 matches 11 bases. The CDR3 spans 17 residues. The germline gives CDR1 SGHAT, CDR2 FQNNGV. The V segment lost 5 bases and the J segment 4 bases; nucleotides outside the gene matches: 9.

J is TRBJ2-7 and V is TRBV5-6; 8 bases match TRBD2. CDR1 is SGHDT and CDR2 is YYEEEE in the germline V gene. The CDR3 has 15 amino acids. The junction had 3 bases not matched to a gene; V was cut back by 0 bases and J by 1 base. The CDR3 is CASSLGQRGSYEQYF. Here the CDR3 DNA reads TGTGCCAGCAGCTTGGGACAGCGGGGGTCCTACGAGCAGTACTTC.

The V and J genes are TRBV4-2 and TRBJ1-4; possibly TRBD1 for D (6 bases). The CDR3 is 17 residues long. Germline V lookup: CDR1 LGHNA, CDR2 YNFKEQ. The V end lost 3 bases, the J end lost 7 bases, and 21 bases lay between the germline ends. CDR3 residues: CASSHLRGDTLGEKLFF. CDR3 nucleotide sequence: TGTGCCAGCAGCCACCTCAGGGGCGATACTTTGGGTGAAAAACTGTTTTTT.

The chain is built from TRBV11-1 and TRBJ2-1, with a weak D call TRBD2 (5 bases). This CDR3 region has 15 residues. CDR1 SGHAT and CDR2 FQDESV come from the germline V gene (reference sequence). V lost 1 base and J lost 5, with 12 bases in between. The DNA for the CDR3 is TGTGCCAGCAGCTTAGGGCTAGCAGTCGACAATGAGCAGTTCTTC. Its translation: CASSLGLAVDNEQFF.

V gene TRBV28 combines with J gene TRBJ2-7; tentative D call: TRBD1 (5 bases). The germline V gene encodes CDR1 MDHEN and CDR2 SYDVKM. The length of the CDR3 is 14 residues. Trimming left V 2 bases short and J 3 bases short, with 11 bases between. This chain's CDR3 is CASSLMGPSYEQYF. CDR3 DNA: TGTGCCAGCAGTTTAATGGGGCCCAGCTACGAGCAGTACTTC.

V usage is TRBV6-5 and J usage is TRBJ1-5, with D perhaps TRBD1 (6 bases). This CDR3 spans 15 amino acids. Trimming removed 6 bases at V and 3 bases at J, with 15 bases between. Germline-derived CDR1 and CDR2 are MNHEY and SVGAGI. The CDR3 loop is CASSPSDRINQPQHF. CDR3 bases: TGTGCCAGCAGCCCCTCGGACAGAATCAATCAGCCCCAGCATTTT.

This chain uses TRBV5-4 with TRBJ2-3; D uncertain. Germline lookup yields CDR1 SGHNT and CDR2 YYREEE (reference sequence). CDR3 length equals 14 residues. V dropped 5 bases and J dropped 0 bases, with 10 bases sitting between them. The CDR3 sequence: CASSRTSSTDTQYF. CDR3 nucleotides: TGTGCCAGCAGTCGCACCTCTAGCACAGATACGCAGTATTTT.

CDR3 coding DNA: TGTGCCAGCAGTTTAAGATCATATAGCAATCAGCCCCAGCATTTT. Its translation is CASSLRSYSNQPQHF. The V call is TRBV28, the J call TRBJ1-5; D is ambiguous. The CDR3 contains 15 residues. V was pared by 2 bases and J by 0 bases, with 8 bases between. Germline CDR1 MDHEN, CDR2 SYDVKM.

The CDR3, as DNA: TGTGCCTGGAATGGAGGACAGTACAATCAGCCCCAGCATTTT. It codes for CAWNGGQYNQPQHF. The chain is built from TRBV30 and TRBJ1-5; possible D gene TRBD1, 6 bases. With 4 bases removed from V and 3 bases from J, the gap between germline ends came to 13 bases. From germline, CDR1 is GTSNPN and CDR2 SVGIG (reference sequence). The CDR3 runs 14 residues.

This clone was recorded only once. The V call is TRBV5-5, the J call TRBJ2-7, with D possibly matching TRBD2 (5 bases). The germline V and J ends were trimmed by 1 base and 3 bases, with 14 bases remaining between them. The CDR3 runs 15 residues. Germline loops: CDR1 SGHKS, CDR2 YYEKEE (reference sequence). The CDR3 spells CASSLYSGKNYEQYF. The CDR3, as DNA: TGTGCCAGCAGCTTGTATTCCGGGAAAAACTACGAGCAGTACTTC. The complete variable domain, with remaining parts taken from reference TRBV5-5 and TRBJ2-7, reads DAGVTQSPTHLIKTRGQQVTLRCSPISGHKSVSWYQQVLGQGPQFIFQYYEKEERGRGNFPDRFSARQFPNYSSELNVNALLLGDSALYLCASSLYSGKNYEQYFGPGTRLTVT.

This chain connects TRBV15 to TRBJ2-2; the D gene is possibly TRBD2 (5 bases). V shed 4 bases and J shed 4 bases, with 10 bases lying between them. The germline V gene has CDR1 LNHNV and CDR2 YYDKDF (reference sequence). The CDR3 is 14 amino acids. For the CDR3, the DNA is TGTGCCACCAGCAACTACGCGGGCACCGGGGAGCTGTTTTTT. Its protein is CATSNYAGTGELFF.

The chain has TRBV21-1 and TRBJ2-7; the table's D call of TRBD2 was not tested on the DNA. TRBV21-1 is a pseudogene segment. The CDR3 contains 14 residues. In DNA, the CDR3 is TGTGCCAGCAGCAAGACGGGAGGTCCCCCGGAGCAGTACTTC. It encodes CASSKTGGPPEQYF.

The gene calls are TRBV7-9 and TRBJ2-7, with D hard to call. The CDR3 is 12 residues long. CDR1 is SEHNR, CDR2 FQNEAQ, per germline (reference sequence). V shed 4 bases and J shed 2 bases, with 6 bases lying between them. The CDR3 DNA reads as TGTGCCAGCAGCTGGTCAGCCTACGAGCAGTACTTC. It codes for CASSWSAYEQYF.

The CDR3 sequence: CASSRGRADTGELFF. CDR3 sequence (DNA): TGTGCCAGCAGTCGCGGGAGGGCCGACACCGGGGAGCTGTTTTTT. V and J are TRBV27 and TRBJ2-2; TRBD2 matches 9 bases. The CDR3 loop spans 15 amino acids. Trimming at V came to 5 bases and at J to 3 bases, leaving 4 bases not matched to a gene. Germline-derived CDR1 and CDR2 are MNHEY and SMNVEV (reference sequence).

V is TRBV5-4 and J is TRBJ2-5, with TRBD2 matching over 11 bases. V dropped 5 bases and J dropped 3; count of bases not matched to a gene: 3. The CDR3 consists of 14 residues. Per the germline V gene, CDR1 is SGHNT and CDR2 is YYREEE (reference sequence). The chain's CDR3 is CASSASGRKETQYF. DNA for the CDR3: TGTGCCAGCAGTGCTAGCGGGAGGAAAGAGACCCAGTACTTC.

The chain uses TRBV5-1 and TRBJ2-2; TRBD1 aligns across 11 bases. The CDR3 loop spans 18 amino acids. Trimming at V came to 3 bases and at J to 0 bases, leaving 7 bases not matched to a gene. Germline V lookup: CDR1 SGHRS, CDR2 YFSETQ. The CDR3 is CASSYGTGGATNTGELFF. CDR3 in DNA: TGCGCCAGCAGCTACGGGACAGGGGGTGCTACGAACACCGGGGAGCTGTTTTTT.

V gene TRBV4-1 combines with J gene TRBJ2-7; TRBD2 matches 11 bases. The CDR3 extends over 19 amino acids. V lost 2 bases and J lost 2; bases outside the gene matches: 14. Germline CDR1 MGHRA, CDR2 YSYEKL. The CDR3 sequence is CASSQPTSGIPGYPYEQYF. The CDR3 region has the DNA TGCGCCAGCAGCCAACCGACTAGCGGGATTCCAGGTTACCCCTACGAGCAGTACTTC.

The chain recombines TRBV7-2 with TRBJ1-5, with 9 bases aligning to TRBD1. V gave up 5 bases and J gave up 7 bases; unmatched junction bases: 6. The germline V gene has CDR1 SGHTA and CDR2 FQGNSA. The CDR3 contains 14 residues. The CDR3 sequence is CASSPGQGGQPQHF. CDR3 DNA sequence: TGTGCCAGCAGCCCGGGACAGGGAGGACAGCCCCAGCATTTT. The full variable domain, in which reference TRBV7-2 and TRBJ1-5 provide the parts outside the CDR3, is GAGVSQSPSNKVTEKGKDVELRCDPISGHTALYWYRQSLGQGLEFLIYFQGNSAPDKSGLPSDRFSAERTGGSVSTLTIQRTQQEDSAVYLCASSPGQGGQPQHFGDGTRLSIL.

The chain carries TRBV4-1 and TRBJ1-3; possibly TRBD1 for D (6 bases). The germline V gene has CDR1 MGHRA and CDR2 YSYEKL. The CDR3 consists of 17 residues. V lost 1 base to trimming and J lost 2 bases, with 15 bases between them. CDR3: CASSQAPPGVTGNTIYF. In DNA form, the CDR3 reads TGCGCCAGCAGCCAAGCCCCCCCAGGGGTGACTGGAAACACCATATATTTT.

The chain couples TRBV6-5 to TRBJ1-1; 9 nucleotides align to TRBD1. The trim removed 6 bases at V and 4 bases at J, leaving 0 bases unmatched. The germline gives CDR1 MNHEY, CDR2 SVGAGI. This CDR3 is built from 12 residues. CDR3 region: CASRQGATEAFF. In nucleotides, the CDR3 is TGTGCCAGCAGACAGGGGGCCACTGAAGCTTTCTTT.

This clone was seen just once. This chain links TRBV25-1 with TRBJ2-3; tentatively, D is TRBD1 (6 bases). Trimming pared 4 bases from V and 8 bases from J, leaving 13 bases between. Germline V gene sequence: CDR1 MGHDK, CDR2 SYGVNS. CDR3 length: 13 amino acids. This chain's CDR3 is CASSAKRQATQYF. The CDR3 nucleotides are TGTGCCAGCAGTGCTAAAAGACAGGCTACGCAGTATTTT.

The chain uses TRBV15 and TRBJ2-1, with 11 nucleotides matching TRBD2. After removal of 1 base from V and 6 bases from J, the junction contained 11 bases not matched to a gene. This CDR3 spans 18 amino acids. Germline values: CDR1 LNHNV, CDR2 YYDKDF (reference sequence). The CDR3 DNA sequence: TGTGCCACCAGCAGAGCGTTCGTCGGGACTAGCGGACGCAATGAGCAGTTCTTC. Residues: CATSRAFVGTSGRNEQFF.

The chain uses TRBV9 and TRBJ2-1, with 11 bases lining up with TRBD2. The CDR3 runs to 17 residues. Unmatched junction bases numbered 14, after V lost 4 bases and J lost 8 bases. Germline CDR1 reads SGDLS; CDR2 reads YYNGEE. The CDR3 coding sequence is TGTGCCAGCAGCCCCTCCCTACTAGCGGGAGTGATTTATGAGCAGTTCTTC. It is translated as CASSPSLLAGVIYEQFF.